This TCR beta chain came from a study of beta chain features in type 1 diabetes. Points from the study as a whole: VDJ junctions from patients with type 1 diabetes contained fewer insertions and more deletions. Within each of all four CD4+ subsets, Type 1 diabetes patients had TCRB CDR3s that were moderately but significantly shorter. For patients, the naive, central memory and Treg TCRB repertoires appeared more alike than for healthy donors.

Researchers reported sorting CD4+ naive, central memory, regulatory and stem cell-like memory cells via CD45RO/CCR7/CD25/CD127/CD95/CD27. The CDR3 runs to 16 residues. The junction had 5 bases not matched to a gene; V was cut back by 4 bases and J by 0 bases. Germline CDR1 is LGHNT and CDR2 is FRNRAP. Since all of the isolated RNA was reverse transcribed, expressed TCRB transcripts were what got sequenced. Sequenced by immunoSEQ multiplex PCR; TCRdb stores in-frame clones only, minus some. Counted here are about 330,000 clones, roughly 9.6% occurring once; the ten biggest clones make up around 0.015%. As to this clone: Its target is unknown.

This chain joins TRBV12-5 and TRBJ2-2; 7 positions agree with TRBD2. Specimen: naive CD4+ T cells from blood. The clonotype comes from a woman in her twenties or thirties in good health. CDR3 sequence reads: CASGSPSGPNTGELFF. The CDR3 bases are TGTGCTAGTGGTTCCCCTAGCGGACCGAACACCGGGGAGCTGTTTTTT.